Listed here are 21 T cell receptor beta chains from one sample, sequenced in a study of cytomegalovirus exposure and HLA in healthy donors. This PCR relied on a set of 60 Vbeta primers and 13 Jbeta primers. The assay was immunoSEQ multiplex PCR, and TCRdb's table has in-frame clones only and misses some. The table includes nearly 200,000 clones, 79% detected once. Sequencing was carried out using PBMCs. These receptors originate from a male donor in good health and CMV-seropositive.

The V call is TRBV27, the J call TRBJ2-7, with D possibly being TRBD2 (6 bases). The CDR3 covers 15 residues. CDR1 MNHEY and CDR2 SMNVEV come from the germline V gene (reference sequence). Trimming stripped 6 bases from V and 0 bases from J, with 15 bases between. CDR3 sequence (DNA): TGTGCCAGCAGCGACCCTAGCGCGAGCTCCTACGAGCAGTACTTC. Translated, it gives CASSDPSASSYEQYF.

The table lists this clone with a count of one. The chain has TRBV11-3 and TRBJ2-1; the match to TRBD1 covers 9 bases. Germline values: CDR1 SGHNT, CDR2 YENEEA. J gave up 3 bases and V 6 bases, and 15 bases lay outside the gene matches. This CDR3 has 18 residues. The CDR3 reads CASRLSPVDRGNYNEQFF. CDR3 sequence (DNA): TGTGCCAGCAGACTAAGCCCGGTAGACAGGGGGAACTACAATGAGCAGTTCTTC.

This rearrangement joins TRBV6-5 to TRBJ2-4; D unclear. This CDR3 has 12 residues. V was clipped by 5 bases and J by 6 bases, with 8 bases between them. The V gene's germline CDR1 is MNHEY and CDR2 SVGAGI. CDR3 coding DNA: TGTGCCAGCAGTCCATCGAGAAACATTCAGTACTTC. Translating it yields CASSPSRNIQYF.

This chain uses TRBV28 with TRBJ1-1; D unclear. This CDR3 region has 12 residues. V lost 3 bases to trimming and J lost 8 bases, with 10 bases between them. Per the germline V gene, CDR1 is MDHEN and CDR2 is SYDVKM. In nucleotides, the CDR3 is TGTGCCAGCAGTTTTCTCGCGGTCGAAGCTTTCTTT. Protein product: CASSFLAVEAFF.

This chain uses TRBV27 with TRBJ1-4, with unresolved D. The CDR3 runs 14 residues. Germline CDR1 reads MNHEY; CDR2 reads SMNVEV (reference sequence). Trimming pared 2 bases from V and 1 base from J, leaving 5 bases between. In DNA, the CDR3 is TGTGCCAGCAGTTTAGAGGGAACTAATGAAAAACTGTTTTTT. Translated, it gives CASSLEGTNEKLFF.

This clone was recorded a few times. The CDR3 nucleotides read TGTGCCAGCTCACCGGGACAGGGGTTAGATACGCAGTATTTT. This sequence encodes CASSPGQGLDTQYF. The V call is TRBV18, the J call TRBJ2-3; the match to TRBD1 covers 10 bases. CDR1 is KGHSH, CDR2 LQKENI, per germline. With 3 bases clipped from V and 5 bases from J, the junction kept 2 bases outside the gene matches. This CDR3 has 14 residues.

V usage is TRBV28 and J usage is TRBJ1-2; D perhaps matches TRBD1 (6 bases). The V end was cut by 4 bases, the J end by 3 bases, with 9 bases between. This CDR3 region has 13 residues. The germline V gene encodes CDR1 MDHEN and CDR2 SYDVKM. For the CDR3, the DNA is TGTGCCAGCAGTTCAGGGGTGGACTATGGCTACACCTTC. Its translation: CASSSGVDYGYTF.

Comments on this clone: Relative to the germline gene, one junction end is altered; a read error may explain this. The CDR3 coding sequence is TGTGCTAGCAGCCTAGTGGGCGGGAGAGGGGAGACCCAGTACTTC. It translates to CASSLVGGRGETQYF. The chain combines TRBV7-7 with TRBJ2-5; the match to TRBD2 covers 7 bases. Germline V gives CDR1 SSHAT, CDR2 FNYEAQ (reference sequence). This CDR3 is 15 amino acids long.

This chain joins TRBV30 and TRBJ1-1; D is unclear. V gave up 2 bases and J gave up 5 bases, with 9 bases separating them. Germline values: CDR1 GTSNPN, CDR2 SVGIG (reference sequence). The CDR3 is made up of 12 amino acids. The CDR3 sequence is CAWSRRGTEAFF. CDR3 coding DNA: TGTGCCTGGAGTCGACGGGGTACTGAAGCTTTCTTT.

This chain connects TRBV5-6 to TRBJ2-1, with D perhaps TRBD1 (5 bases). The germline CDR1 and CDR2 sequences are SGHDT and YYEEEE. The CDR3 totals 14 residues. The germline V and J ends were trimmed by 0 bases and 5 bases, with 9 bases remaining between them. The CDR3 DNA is TGTGCCAGCAGCTTGGTGCCAGGGAACAATGAGCAGTTCTTC. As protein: CASSLVPGNNEQFF.

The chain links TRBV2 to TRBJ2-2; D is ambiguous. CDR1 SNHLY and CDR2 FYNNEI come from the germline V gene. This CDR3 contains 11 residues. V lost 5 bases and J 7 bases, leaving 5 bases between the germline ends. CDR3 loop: CASSPFGELFF. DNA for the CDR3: TGTGCCAGCAGTCCCTTCGGGGAGCTGTTTTTT. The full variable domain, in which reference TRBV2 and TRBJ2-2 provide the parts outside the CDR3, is EPEVTQTPSHQVTQMGQEVILRCVPISNHLYFYWYRQILGQKVEFLVSFYNNEISEKSEIFDDQFSVERPDGSNFTLKIRSTKLEDSAMYFCASSPFGELFFGEGSRLTVL.

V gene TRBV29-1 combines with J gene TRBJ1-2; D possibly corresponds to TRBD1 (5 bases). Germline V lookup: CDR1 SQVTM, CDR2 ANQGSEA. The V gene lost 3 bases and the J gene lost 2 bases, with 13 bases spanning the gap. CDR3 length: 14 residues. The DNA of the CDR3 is TGCAGCGTTGAGACCCCGCAGGGAAACTATGGCTACACCTTC. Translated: CSVETPQGNYGYTF. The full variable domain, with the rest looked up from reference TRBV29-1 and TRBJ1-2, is SAVISQKPSRDICQRGTSLTIQCQVDSQVTMMFWYRQQPGQSLTLIATANQGSEATYESGFVIDKFPISRPNLTFSTLTVSNMSPEDSSIYLCSVETPQGNYGYTFGSGTRLTVV.

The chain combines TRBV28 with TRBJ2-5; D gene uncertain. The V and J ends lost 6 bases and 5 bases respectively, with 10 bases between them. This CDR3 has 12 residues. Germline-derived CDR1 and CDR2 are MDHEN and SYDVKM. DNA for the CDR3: TGTGCCAGCAGCCCTCCTCGGGAGACCCAGTACTTC. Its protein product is CASSPPRETQYF.

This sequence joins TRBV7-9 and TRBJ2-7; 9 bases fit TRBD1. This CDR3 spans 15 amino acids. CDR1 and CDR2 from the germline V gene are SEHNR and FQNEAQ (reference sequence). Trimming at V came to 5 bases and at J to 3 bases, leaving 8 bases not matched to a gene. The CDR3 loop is CASSLGQGLHYEQYF. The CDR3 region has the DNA TGTGCCAGCAGCCTGGGACAGGGCTTACACTACGAGCAGTACTTC.

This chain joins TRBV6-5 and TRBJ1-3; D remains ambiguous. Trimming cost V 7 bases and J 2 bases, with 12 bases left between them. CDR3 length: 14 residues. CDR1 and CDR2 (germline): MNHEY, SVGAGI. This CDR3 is CASTQGAAGNTIYF. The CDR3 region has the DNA TGTGCCAGCACACAAGGAGCAGCTGGAAACACCATATATTTT.

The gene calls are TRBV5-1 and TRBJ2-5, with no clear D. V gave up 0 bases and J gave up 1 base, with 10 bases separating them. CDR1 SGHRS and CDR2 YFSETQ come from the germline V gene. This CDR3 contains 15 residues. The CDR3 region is CASSLALSSQETQYF. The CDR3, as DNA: TGCGCCAGCAGCTTGGCGCTCAGTTCCCAAGAGACCCAGTACTTC. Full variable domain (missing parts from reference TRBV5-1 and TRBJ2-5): KAGVTQTPRYLIKTRGQQVTLSCSPISGHRSVSWYQQTPGQGLQFLFEYFSETQRNKGNFPGRFSGRQFSNSRSEMNVSTLELGDSALYLCASSLALSSQETQYFGPGTRLLVL.

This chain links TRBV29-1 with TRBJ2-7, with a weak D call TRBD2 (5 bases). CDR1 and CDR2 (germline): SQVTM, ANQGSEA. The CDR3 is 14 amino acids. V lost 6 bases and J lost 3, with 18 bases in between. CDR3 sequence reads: CSVRVPVEVYEQYF. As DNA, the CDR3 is TGCAGCGTGCGGGTCCCAGTAGAAGTCTACGAGCAGTACTTC.

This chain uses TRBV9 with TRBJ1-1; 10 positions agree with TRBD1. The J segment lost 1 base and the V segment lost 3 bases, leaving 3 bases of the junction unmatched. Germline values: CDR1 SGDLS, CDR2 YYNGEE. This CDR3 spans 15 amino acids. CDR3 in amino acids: CASSARDRGNTEAFF. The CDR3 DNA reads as TGTGCCAGCAGCGCCCGGGACAGGGGGAACACTGAAGCTTTCTTT. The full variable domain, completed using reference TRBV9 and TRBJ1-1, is DSGVTQTPKHLITATGQRVTLRCSPRSGDLSVYWYQQSLDQGLQFLIQYYNGEERAKGNILERFSAQQFPDLHSELNLSSLELGDSALYFCASSARDRGNTEAFFGQGTRLTVV.

In nucleotides, the CDR3 is TGTGCCATCAGACAGCCAGGGGGATCCGCCGGGGAGCTGTTTTTT. Translating gives CAIRQPGGSAGELFF. This rearrangement joins TRBV10-3 to TRBJ2-2; 7 nucleotides line up with TRBD1. Germline lookup yields CDR1 ENHRY and CDR2 SYGVKD. Losses at the gene ends were 6 bases for V and 6 bases for J; bases not matched to a gene: 10. The CDR3 spans 15 residues.

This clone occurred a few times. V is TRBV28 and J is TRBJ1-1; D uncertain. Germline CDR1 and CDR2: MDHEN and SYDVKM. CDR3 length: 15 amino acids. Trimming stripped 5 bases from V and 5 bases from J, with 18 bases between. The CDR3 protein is CASSPTRGRVTEAFF. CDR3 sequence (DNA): TGTGCCAGCAGTCCAACCCGAGGCCGGGTGACTGAAGCTTTCTTT.

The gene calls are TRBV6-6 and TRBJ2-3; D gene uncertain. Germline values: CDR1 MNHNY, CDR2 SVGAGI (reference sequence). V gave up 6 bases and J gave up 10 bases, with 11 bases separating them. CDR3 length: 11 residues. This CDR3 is CASRRHNAQYF. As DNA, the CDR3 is TGTGCCAGCAGGAGGCATAATGCGCAGTATTTT.